Below, 27 T cell receptor beta chains from the same sample are listed, as sequenced in a study of blood T cell repertoires in COVID-19. The data were produced by immunoSEQ multiplex PCR, yet TCRdb's version contains in-frame clones alone and is incomplete. This sample yields about 220,000 clones, of which 75% to 85% are seen a single time; about 2.3% belongs to the top ten. Material for sequencing was peripheral blood. The source of these receptors is a middle-aged man who had recovered from COVID-19.

The chain joins TRBV12-3 or TRBV12-4 to TRBJ2-2; D uncertain. This CDR3 has 13 residues. V was shortened by 10 bases and J by 4 bases, with 13 bases between the two germline ends. This CDR3 reads CAIPMTGTGELFF. The CDR3 nucleotides read TGTGCCATCCCCATGACGGGCACCGGGGAGCTGTTTTTT.

V is TRBV5-1 and J is TRBJ1-2; 7 bases line up with TRBD1. The CDR3 totals 16 residues. Germline values: CDR1 SGHRS, CDR2 YFSETQ. V lost 3 bases to trimming and J lost 6 bases; unmatched junction nucleotides: 14. CDR3 in DNA: TGCGCCAGCAGCTCTCCCTTAGGACAGGAGGGCGATGGCTACACCTTC. This encodes CASSSPLGQEGDGYTF.

The chain recombines TRBV5-4 with TRBJ2-1, with TRBD1 identical over 7 bases. The trim removed 4 bases at V and 3 bases at J, leaving 10 bases unmatched. This CDR3 is 16 amino acids long. Germline values: CDR1 SGHNT, CDR2 YYREEE (reference sequence). CDR3 DNA sequence: TGTGCCAGCAGCACCATCGACAGGGCGTTCTACAATGAGCAGTTCTTC. It encodes CASSTIDRAFYNEQFF.

The chain recombines TRBV4-1 with TRBJ1-5, with D maybe TRBD1 (6 bases). Trimming pared 1 base from V and 7 bases from J, leaving 17 bases between. Germline loops: CDR1 MGHRA, CDR2 YSYEKL. The CDR3 consists of 16 residues. The CDR3 region has the DNA TGCGCCAGCAGCCAAGTCGCACAGGGAGTGTGGCAGCCCCAGCATTTT. Translation: CASSQVAQGVWQPQHF.

The chain's CDR3 is CASSLEAGSWTDTQYF. CDR3 DNA sequence: TGTGCCAGCAGCTTAGAGGCGGGGAGTTGGACAGATACGCAGTATTTT. The chain joins TRBV7-9 to TRBJ2-3, with a possible D match to TRBD2 (6 bases). The CDR3 contains 16 residues. Between the trimmed V and J ends, which lost 1 base and 3 bases, there was a span of 14 bases. Germline assignment: CDR1 SEHNR and CDR2 FQNEAQ (reference sequence).

The chain couples TRBV19 to TRBJ1-4; maybe TRBD1 (5 bases). CDR1 is LNHDA and CDR2 is SQIVND in the germline V gene (reference sequence). Deletions cut 4 bases from V and 8 bases from J, with 17 bases between. This CDR3 has 15 amino acids. This CDR3 is CASSTTGGWGEKLFF. For the CDR3, the DNA is TGTGCCAGTAGTACGACGGGGGGATGGGGAGAAAAACTGTTTTTT.

This chain uses TRBV2 with TRBJ1-1; tentatively, D is TRBD1 (5 bases). Germline CDR1 and CDR2: SNHLY and FYNNEI. Trimming pared 2 bases from V and 10 bases from J, leaving 8 bases between. The CDR3 spans 11 residues. DNA for the CDR3: TGTGCCAGCAGTGAACAGGGAGGAGCTTTCTTT. This codes for CASSEQGGAFF.

The chain uses TRBV7-2 and TRBJ1-6; 10 bases line up with TRBD1. The CDR3 has 16 residues. V was clipped by 3 bases and J by 7 bases; unmatched bases: 6. Germline V gene lookup returns CDR1 SGHTA and CDR2 FQGNSA. CDR3 sequence (DNA): TGTGCCAGCAGCTTGGGACAGGGGTTCCCAAATTCACCCCTCCACTTT. Amino acids: CASSLGQGFPNSPLHF.

The gene calls are TRBV2 and TRBJ2-6; D is undetermined. The CDR3 is 17 residues long. V dropped 2 bases and J dropped 0 bases, with 11 bases sitting between them. Germline CDR1 is SNHLY and CDR2 is FYNNEI. The CDR3 loop is CASSEFWSSSGANVLTF. CDR3 coding DNA: TGTGCCAGCAGTGAATTTTGGTCGAGCTCTGGGGCCAACGTCCTGACTTTC.

The rearrangement uses TRBV10-3 and TRBJ2-1, with 7 bases aligning to TRBD1. Germline CDR1 is ENHRY and CDR2 is SYGVKD. V lost 2 bases, J lost 6 bases, and 7 bases stayed unmatched. CDR3 size: 15 residues. As DNA, the CDR3 is TGTGCCATCAGTGAGCTGAGGGGGCGGCGCAATGAGCAGTTCTTC. Residues: CAISELRGRRNEQFF.

This clone was detected only once. The V and J genes are TRBV21-1 and TRBJ2-1; TRBD2 was called by the table and not checked on the DNA. TRBV21-1 constitutes a pseudogene. The CDR3 consists of 16 residues. CDR3 sequence: CASSKLGGAHYNEQFF. The DNA for the CDR3 is TGTGCCAGCAGCAAATTGGGGGGAGCCCACTACAATGAGCAGTTCTTC.

The CDR3 coding sequence is TGTGCCAGCAGTTTTCACCCTAGTTCGCAGTATTTT. It codes for CASSFHPSSQYF. V is TRBV6-2 or TRBV6-3 and J is TRBJ2-3; no clear D. The germline V gene encodes CDR1 MNHEY and CDR2 SVGEGT. Trimming took 4 bases from V and 10 from J, leaving 12 bases between them. The CDR3 is 12 amino acids.

The gene calls are TRBV5-4 and TRBJ1-6, with D hard to call. Germline V gene lookup returns CDR1 SGHNT and CDR2 YYREEE (reference sequence). The CDR3 spans 13 residues. Deletions cut 0 bases from V and 10 bases from J, with 8 bases between. The CDR3 loop is CASSLGRRSPLHF. CDR3 in DNA: TGTGCCAGCAGCTTGGGACGGAGGTCACCCCTCCACTTT.

CDR3 sequence (DNA): TGCGCCAGCAGAGCAGGACAGGGGTACCAAGAGACCCAGTACTTC. It encodes CASRAGQGYQETQYF. The chain is built from TRBV5-1 and TRBJ2-5; 9 nucleotides agree with TRBD1. CDR1 is SGHRS, CDR2 YFSETQ, per germline. Trimming at V came to 5 bases and at J to 0 bases, leaving 5 bases not matched to a gene. This CDR3 spans 15 amino acids.

V is TRBV28 and J is TRBJ1-5; D unresolved. The CDR3 totals 12 residues. Per the germline V gene, CDR1 is MDHEN and CDR2 is SYDVKM. Deletions cut 4 bases from V and 5 bases from J, with 6 bases between. This CDR3 reads CASSSDYQPQHF. In DNA form, the CDR3 reads TGTGCCAGCAGTTCAGATTATCAGCCCCAGCATTTT.

J is TRBJ2-3 and V is TRBV7-9; a weak D match, TRBD1 (5 bases). V was pared by 5 bases and J by 1 base, with 16 bases between. The CDR3 is 16 amino acids. The germline gives CDR1 SEHNR, CDR2 FQNEAQ (reference sequence). CDR3 sequence reads: CASSLRGNEGTDTQYF. The CDR3 DNA reads TGTGCCAGCAGCCTTAGGGGCAATGAGGGCACAGATACGCAGTATTTT.

CDR3 sequence: CASSVVGAANEQFF. CDR3 in DNA: TGTGCCAGCAGCGTAGTGGGCGCCGCCAATGAGCAGTTCTTC. This rearrangement joins TRBV7-9 to TRBJ2-1; no clear D. The CDR3 spans 14 residues. Germline assignment: CDR1 SEHNR and CDR2 FQNEAQ (reference sequence). Trimming left V 5 bases short and J 6 bases short, with 14 bases between.

V usage is TRBV27 and J usage is TRBJ2-1; 9 nucleotides line up with TRBD2. The CDR3 sequence is 16 residues long. Trimming removed 6 bases from V and 7 bases from J; junction bases left unmatched: 13. In germline, CDR1 is MNHEY, CDR2 SMNVEV (reference sequence). DNA of the CDR3: TGTGCCAGCAGACTAGGGGCGAGCGGGGGGAGAAATGAGCAGTTCTTC. Encoded protein: CASRLGASGGRNEQFF.

The V call is TRBV28, the J call TRBJ2-5; 7 bases are a match to TRBD2. V trimming: 7 bases; J trimming: 4 bases; junction bases outside the gene matches: 9. CDR1 is MDHEN, CDR2 SYDVKM, per germline. CDR3 length: 14 residues. CDR3 sequence reads: CASTTLGGGETQYF. The CDR3 DNA follows: TGTGCCAGCACCACACTGGGGGGGGGAGAGACCCAGTACTTC.

This clone has just one count. The chain is built from TRBV29-1 and TRBJ2-3, with D tentatively TRBD1 (5 bases). Trimming removed 1 base from V and 5 bases from J, with 10 bases in between. The CDR3 length is 13 residues. Germline CDR1 SQVTM, CDR2 ANQGSEA. The CDR3, as DNA: TGCAGCGTTGAAGTCGGGCAGGGAGATACGCAGTATTTT. It encodes CSVEVGQGDTQYF.

There are a few counts of this clone. The CDR3 protein is CASSYSQGSYEQYF. CDR3 sequence (DNA): TGTGCCAGCAGTTACTCACAGGGCTCCTACGAGCAGTACTTC. V and J are TRBV6-5 and TRBJ2-7; possibly TRBD1 for D (6 bases). The CDR3 loop spans 14 amino acids. In germline, CDR1 is MNHEY, CDR2 SVGAGI. V was trimmed by 0 bases and J by 0 bases, leaving 6 bases between them.

The chain recombines TRBV14 with TRBJ1-1, with no clear D. This CDR3 spans 19 amino acids. Germline loops: CDR1 SGHDN, CDR2 FVKESK. The ends were cut back, 0 bases at V and 1 base at J, with 21 bases in the middle. This CDR3 is CASSQELGDFWQWNTEAFF. The CDR3 DNA is TGTGCCAGCAGCCAAGAGTTAGGAGACTTTTGGCAATGGAACACTGAAGCTTTCTTT. The entire variable domain, with the rest obtained from reference TRBV14 and TRBJ1-1, is as follows: EAGVTQFPSHSVIEKGQTVTLRCDPISGHDNLYWYRRVMGKEIKFLLHFVKESKQDESGMPNNRFLAERTGGTYSTLKVQPAELEDSGVYFCASSQELGDFWQWNTEAFFGQGTRLTVV.

The chain links TRBV7-9 to TRBJ2-5; possibly TRBD1 for D (5 bases). Trimming shortened V by 0 bases and J by 4 bases, and 9 bases separated the two germline ends. CDR3 length equals 14 residues. CDR1 is SEHNR and CDR2 is FQNEAQ in the germline V gene (reference sequence). CDR3 nucleotides: TGTGCCAGCAGCTTAGCCCAGGGCGTAGAGACCCAGTACTTC. This translates into CASSLAQGVETQYF.

The chain links TRBV12-2 to TRBJ2-7; the D segment call TRBD1 is taken from the table without a DNA check. TRBV12-2 is labeled a pseudogene. CDR3 size: 15 residues. The CDR3 is CASRLVGQGPHEQYF. DNA for the CDR3: TGTGCAAGTCGCTTAGTGGGACAGGGACCCCACGAGCAGTACTTC.

This clone came up once. The rearrangement links TRBV11-2 to TRBJ2-5, with a possible D match to TRBD2 (6 bases). Between the trimmed V and J ends, which lost 1 base and 5 bases, there was a span of 14 bases. This CDR3 contains 15 residues. Germline V gene data show CDR1 as SGHAT and CDR2 as FQNNGV. CDR3 protein: CASSLGPGAGETQYF. Written as DNA, the CDR3 is TGTGCCAGCAGCTTAGGTCCCGGGGCGGGGGAGACCCAGTACTTC.

The rearrangement links TRBV7-2 to TRBJ1-3, with D maybe TRBD1 (6 bases). The CDR3 is 16 residues long. Germline V CDR1 and CDR2: SGHTA, FQGNSA. V gave up 2 bases and J gave up 4 bases, with 15 bases separating them. CDR3 sequence (DNA): TGTGCCAGCAGCTTATCTGACGCAGGGGCCGGAAACACCATATATTTT. Translated, it gives CASSLSDAGAGNTIYF.

This chain uses TRBV1 with TRBJ2-7; whether TRBD2, the table's D call, matches the DNA was not checked. TRBV1 is a documented pseudogene. The CDR3 length is 18 residues. The CDR3: CTSSEVVGLAGSPYEQYF. Written as DNA, the CDR3 is TGCACCAGCAGCGAAGTCGTAGGACTAGCGGGCAGCCCCTACGAGCAGTACTTC.